Sequencing of this T cell receptor (beta chain) was carried out in a study of blood T cell repertoires in COVID-19. Losses at the gene ends were 6 bases for V and 5 bases for J; bases not matched to a gene: 6. The CDR3 extends over 14 amino acids. Germline V gene sequence: CDR1 SGHNT, CDR2 YENEEA. Method: immunoSEQ multiplex PCR; TCRdb's copy keeps in-frame clones and lacks some. The data contain 100,000 or so clones, 80% to 90% of them seen just once; the ten biggest clones take up approximately 2.6%. This sequence joins TRBV11-3 and TRBJ2-2, with 7 bases fitting TRBD2. The sample was PBMCs or T cells enriched from blood (not recorded which). The TCR comes from a woman between 45 and 65 years old who had recovered from COVID-19. The CDR3 loop is CASSLTSETGELFF. The CDR3 DNA reads as TGTGCCAGCAGTCTAACTAGCGAAACCGGGGAGCTGTTTTTT.